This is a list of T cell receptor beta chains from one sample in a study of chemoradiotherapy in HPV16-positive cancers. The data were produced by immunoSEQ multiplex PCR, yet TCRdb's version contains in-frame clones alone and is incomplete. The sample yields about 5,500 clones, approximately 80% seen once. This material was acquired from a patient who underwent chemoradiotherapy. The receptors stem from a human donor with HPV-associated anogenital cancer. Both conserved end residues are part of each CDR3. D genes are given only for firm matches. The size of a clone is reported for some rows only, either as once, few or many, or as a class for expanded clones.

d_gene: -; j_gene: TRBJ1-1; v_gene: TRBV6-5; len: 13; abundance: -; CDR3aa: CASSFQGRDEAFF; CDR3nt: TGTGCCAGCAGTTTCCAAGGGAGGGACGAAGCTTTCTTT
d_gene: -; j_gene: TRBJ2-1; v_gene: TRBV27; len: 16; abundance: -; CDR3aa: CASSTLGRYSYNEQFF; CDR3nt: TGTGCCAGCAGTACGCTCGGACGGTACTCCTACAATGAGCAGTTCTTC
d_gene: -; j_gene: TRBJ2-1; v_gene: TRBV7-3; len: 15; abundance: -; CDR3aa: CASSLDQGGYNEQFF; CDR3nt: TGTGCCAGCAGCTTAGACCAGGGAGGTTACAATGAGCAGTTCTTC
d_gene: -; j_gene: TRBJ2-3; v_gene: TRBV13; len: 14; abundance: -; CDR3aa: CASSFQGLADTQYF; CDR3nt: TGTGCCAGCAGCTTCCAGGGGTTGGCAGATACGCAGTATTTT
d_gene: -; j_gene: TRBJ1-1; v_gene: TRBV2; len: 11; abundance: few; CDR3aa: CASSSQAEAFF; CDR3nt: TGTGCCAGCAGTTCTCAGGCTGAAGCTTTCTTT
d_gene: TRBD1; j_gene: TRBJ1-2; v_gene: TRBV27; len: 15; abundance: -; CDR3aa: CASSLQGAGRGGYTF; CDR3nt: TGTGCCAGCAGTTTACAGGGGGCGGGGAGGGGTGGCTACACCTTC
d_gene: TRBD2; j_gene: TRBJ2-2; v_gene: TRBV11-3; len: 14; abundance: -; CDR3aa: CASSLAAGTGELFF; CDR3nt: TGTGCCAGCAGCTTAGCAGCGGGGACCGGGGAGCTGTTTTTT
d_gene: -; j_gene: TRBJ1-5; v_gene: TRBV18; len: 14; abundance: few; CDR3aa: CASSQGLSNQPQHF; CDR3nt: TGTGCCAGCTCACAGGGGTTGAGCAATCAGCCCCAGCATTTT
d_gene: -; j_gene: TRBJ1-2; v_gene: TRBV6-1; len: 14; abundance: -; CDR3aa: CASSEAGRKRGYTF; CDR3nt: TGTGCCAGCAGTGAAGCGGGACGCAAACGGGGCTACACCTTC
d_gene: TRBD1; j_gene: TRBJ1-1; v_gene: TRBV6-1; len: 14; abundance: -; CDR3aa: CASRATGINTEAFF; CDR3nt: TGTGCCAGCAGAGCGACAGGGATCAACACTGAAGCTTTCTTT
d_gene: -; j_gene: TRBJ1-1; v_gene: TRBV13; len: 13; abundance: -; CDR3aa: CASSLVGITEAFF; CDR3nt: TGTGCCAGCAGCTTAGTGGGGATCACTGAAGCTTTCTTT
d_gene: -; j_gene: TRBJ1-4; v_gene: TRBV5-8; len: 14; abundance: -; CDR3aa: CASSSRQSNEKLFF; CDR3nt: TGTGCCAGCAGCTCCAGACAGTCGAATGAAAAACTGTTTTTT
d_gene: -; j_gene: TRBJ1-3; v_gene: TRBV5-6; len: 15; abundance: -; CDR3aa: CASSLWQGGRNTIYF; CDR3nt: TGTGCCAGCAGCTTATGGCAGGGCGGGAGAAACACCATATATTTT
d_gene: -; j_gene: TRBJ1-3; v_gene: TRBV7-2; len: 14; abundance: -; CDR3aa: CASSLVDRGNTIYF; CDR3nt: TGTGCCAGCAGCTTAGTTGACAGGGGAAACACCATATATTTT
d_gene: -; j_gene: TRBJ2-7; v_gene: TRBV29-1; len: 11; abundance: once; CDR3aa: CSGGVGREQYF; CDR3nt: TGCAGCGGAGGGGTTGGCCGCGAGCAGTACTTC
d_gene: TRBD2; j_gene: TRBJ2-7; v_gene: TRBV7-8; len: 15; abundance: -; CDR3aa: CASSPGLEEFDEQYF; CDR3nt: TGTGCCAGCAGCCCGGGACTAGAGGAATTTGACGAGCAGTACTTC
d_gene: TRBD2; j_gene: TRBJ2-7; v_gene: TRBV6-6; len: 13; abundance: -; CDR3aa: CASSSSGSYEQYF; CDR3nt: TGTGCCAGCAGCTCTAGCGGCTCCTACGAGCAGTACTTC
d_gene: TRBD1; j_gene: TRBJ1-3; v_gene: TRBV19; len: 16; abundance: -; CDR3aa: CASNTPQTGAGNTIYF; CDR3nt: TGTGCCAGTAACACTCCCCAGACAGGGGCTGGAAACACCATATATTTT
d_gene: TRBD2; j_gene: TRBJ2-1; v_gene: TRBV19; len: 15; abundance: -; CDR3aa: CASSRTSGGGNEQFF; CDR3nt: TGTGCCAGTAGTAGGACTAGCGGGGGGGGAAATGAGCAGTTCTTC
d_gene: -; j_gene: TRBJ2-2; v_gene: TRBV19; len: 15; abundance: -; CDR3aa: CASSIDSQITGELFF; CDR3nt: TGTGCCAGTAGTATAGACAGCCAAATTACCGGGGAGCTGTTTTTT
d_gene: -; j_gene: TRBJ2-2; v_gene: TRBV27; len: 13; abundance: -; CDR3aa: CASSSPISGELFF; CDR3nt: TGTGCCAGCAGTTCACCCATCAGCGGGGAGCTGTTTTTT
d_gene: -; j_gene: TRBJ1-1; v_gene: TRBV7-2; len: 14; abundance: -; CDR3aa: CASSRRGTYTEAFF; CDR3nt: TGTGCCAGCAGCAGAAGAGGGACGTACACTGAAGCTTTCTTT
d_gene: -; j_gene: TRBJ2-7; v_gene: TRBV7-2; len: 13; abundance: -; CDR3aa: CASSFNYLGEQYF; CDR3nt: TGTGCCAGCAGCTTTAACTACCTCGGGGAGCAGTACTTC
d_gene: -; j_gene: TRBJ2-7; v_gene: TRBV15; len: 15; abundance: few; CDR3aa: CATSRDVTGRSEQYF; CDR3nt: TGTGCCACCAGCAGAGATGTTACAGGACGGTCCGAGCAGTACTTC